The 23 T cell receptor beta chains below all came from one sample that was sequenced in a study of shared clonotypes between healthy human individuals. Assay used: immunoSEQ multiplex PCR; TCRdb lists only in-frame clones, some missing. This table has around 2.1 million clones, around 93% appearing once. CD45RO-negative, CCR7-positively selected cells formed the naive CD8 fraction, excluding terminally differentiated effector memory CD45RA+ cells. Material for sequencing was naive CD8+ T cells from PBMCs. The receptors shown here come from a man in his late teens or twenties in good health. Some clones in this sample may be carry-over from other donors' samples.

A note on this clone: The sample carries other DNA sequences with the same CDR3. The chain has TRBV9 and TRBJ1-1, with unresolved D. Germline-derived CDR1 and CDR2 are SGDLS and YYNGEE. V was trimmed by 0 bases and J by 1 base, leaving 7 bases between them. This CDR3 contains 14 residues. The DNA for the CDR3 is TGTGCCAGCAGCGTAGTAAGAGGGAACACTGAAGCTTTCTTT. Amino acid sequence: CASSVVRGNTEAFF.

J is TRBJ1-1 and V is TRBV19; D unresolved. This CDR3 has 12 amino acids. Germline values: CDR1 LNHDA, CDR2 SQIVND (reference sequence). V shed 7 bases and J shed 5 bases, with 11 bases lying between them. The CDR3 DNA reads TGTGCCAGTACCTTGAAAGGGACTGAAGCTTTCTTT. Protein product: CASTLKGTEAFF.

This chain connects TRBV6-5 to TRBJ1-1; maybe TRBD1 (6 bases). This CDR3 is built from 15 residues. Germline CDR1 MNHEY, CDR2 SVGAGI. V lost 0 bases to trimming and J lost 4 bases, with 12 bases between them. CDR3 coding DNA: TGTGCCAGCAGTTACTCGACGGGGGCTGGCACTGAAGCTTTCTTT. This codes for CASSYSTGAGTEAFF.

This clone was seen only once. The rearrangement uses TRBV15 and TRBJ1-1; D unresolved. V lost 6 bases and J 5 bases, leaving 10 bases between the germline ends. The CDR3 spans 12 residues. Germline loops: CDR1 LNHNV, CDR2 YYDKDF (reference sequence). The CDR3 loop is CATSTVPTEAFF. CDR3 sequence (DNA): TGTGCCACCAGTACAGTACCTACTGAAGCTTTCTTT.

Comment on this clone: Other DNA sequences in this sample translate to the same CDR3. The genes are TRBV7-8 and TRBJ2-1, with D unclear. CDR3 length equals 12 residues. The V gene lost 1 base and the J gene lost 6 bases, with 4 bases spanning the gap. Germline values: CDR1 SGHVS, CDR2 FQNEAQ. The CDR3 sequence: CASSLVANEQFF. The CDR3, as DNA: TGTGCCAGCAGCTTAGTGGCCAATGAGCAGTTCTTC.

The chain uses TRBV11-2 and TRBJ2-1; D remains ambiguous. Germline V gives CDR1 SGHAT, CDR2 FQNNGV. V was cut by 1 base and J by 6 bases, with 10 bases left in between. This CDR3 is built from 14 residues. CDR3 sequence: CASSLVGPGNEQFF. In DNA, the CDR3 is TGTGCCAGCAGCTTAGTCGGTCCCGGCAATGAGCAGTTCTTC.

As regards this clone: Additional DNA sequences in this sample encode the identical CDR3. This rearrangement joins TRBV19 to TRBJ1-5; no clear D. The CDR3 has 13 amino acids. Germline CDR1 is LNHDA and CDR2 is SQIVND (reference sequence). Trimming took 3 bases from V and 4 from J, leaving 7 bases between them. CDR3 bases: TGTGCCAGTAGTATCTCAGGTAATCAGCCCCAGCATTTT. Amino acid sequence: CASSISGNQPQHF.

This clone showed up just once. The CDR3 region has the DNA TGTGCCACCGCGGGAGGGGGAAGCACAGATACGCAGTATTTT. It yields the protein CATAGGGSTDTQYF. The chain is built from TRBV27 and TRBJ2-3; TRBD2 aligns across 9 bases. The CDR3 has 14 residues. J was trimmed by 0 bases and V by 10 bases; bases with no gene match: 5. Germline CDR1 reads MNHEY; CDR2 reads SMNVEV (reference sequence).

In DNA form, the CDR3 reads TGTGCCAGCAGTTGGGAGATATACGAGCAGTACTTC. Amino acid sequence: CASSWEIYEQYF. The J gene is TRBJ2-7, the V gene TRBV28; D perhaps matches TRBD2 (5 bases). The CDR3 is 12 residues long. V was shortened by 4 bases and J by 4 bases, with 8 bases between the two germline ends. Germline V lookup: CDR1 MDHEN, CDR2 SYDVKM.

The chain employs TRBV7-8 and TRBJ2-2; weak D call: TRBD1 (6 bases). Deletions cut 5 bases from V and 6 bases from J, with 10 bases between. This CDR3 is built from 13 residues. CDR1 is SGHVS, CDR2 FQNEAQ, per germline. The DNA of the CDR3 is TGTGCCAGCAGCATTACAGGGCCCGGGGAGCTGTTTTTT. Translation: CASSITGPGELFF.

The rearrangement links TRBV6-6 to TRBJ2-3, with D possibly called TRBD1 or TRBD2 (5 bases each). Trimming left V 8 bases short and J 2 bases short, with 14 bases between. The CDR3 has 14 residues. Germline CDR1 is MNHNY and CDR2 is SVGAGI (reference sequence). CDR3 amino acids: CASGRDLTTDTQYF. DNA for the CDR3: TGTGCCAGCGGACGGGACCTCACCACAGATACGCAGTATTTT.

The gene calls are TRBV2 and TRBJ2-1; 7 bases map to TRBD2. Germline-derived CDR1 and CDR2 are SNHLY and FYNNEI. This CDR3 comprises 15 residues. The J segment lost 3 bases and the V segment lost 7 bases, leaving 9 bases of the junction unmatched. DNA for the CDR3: TGTGCCAGCATTCCAGTGGCGGGGGACTACAATGAGCAGTTCTTC. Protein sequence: CASIPVAGDYNEQFF.

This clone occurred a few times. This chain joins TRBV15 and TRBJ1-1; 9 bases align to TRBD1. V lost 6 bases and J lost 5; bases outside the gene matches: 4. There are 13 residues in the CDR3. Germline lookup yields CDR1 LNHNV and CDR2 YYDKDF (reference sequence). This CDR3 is CATRDRGGTEAFF. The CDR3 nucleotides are TGTGCCACCAGGGACAGGGGAGGGACTGAAGCTTTCTTT.

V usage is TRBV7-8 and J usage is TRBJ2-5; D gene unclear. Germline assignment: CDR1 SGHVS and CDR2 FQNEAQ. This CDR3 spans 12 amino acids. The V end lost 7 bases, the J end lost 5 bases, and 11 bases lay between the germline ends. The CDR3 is CASTNQQETQYF. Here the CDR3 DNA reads TGTGCCAGCACCAATCAGCAGGAGACCCAGTACTTC.

The CDR3 DNA reads as TGTGCCAGCAGCTTGGTAGGGGGCGGTTACAATGAGCAGTTCTTC. It codes for CASSLVGGGYNEQFF. This sequence joins TRBV5-6 and TRBJ2-1, with 7 nucleotides matching TRBD1. The junction had 4 bases not matched to a gene; V was cut back by 0 bases and J by 4 bases. The length of the CDR3 is 15 residues. Per germline, CDR1 SGHDT and CDR2 YYEEEE.

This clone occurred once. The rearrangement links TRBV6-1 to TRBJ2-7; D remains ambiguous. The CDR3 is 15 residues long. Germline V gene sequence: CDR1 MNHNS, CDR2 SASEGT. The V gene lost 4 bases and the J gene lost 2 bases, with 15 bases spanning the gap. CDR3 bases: TGTGCCAGCAGTGGTCGAAATAAATATCCCTACGAGCAGTACTTC. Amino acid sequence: CASSGRNKYPYEQYF.

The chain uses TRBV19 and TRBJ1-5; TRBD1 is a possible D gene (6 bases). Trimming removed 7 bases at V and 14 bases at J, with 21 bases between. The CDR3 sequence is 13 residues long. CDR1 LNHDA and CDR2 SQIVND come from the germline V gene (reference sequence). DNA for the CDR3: TGTGCCAGTACCCCGGGGACACCCGAATCAAAGCATTTT. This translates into CASTPGTPESKHF.

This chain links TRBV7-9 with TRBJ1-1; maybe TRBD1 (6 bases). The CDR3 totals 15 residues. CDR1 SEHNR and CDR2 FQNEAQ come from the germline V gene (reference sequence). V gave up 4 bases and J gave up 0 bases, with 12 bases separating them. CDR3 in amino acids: CASSSHQGLNTEAFF. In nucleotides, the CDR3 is TGTGCCAGCAGCTCCCACCAGGGGCTGAACACTGAAGCTTTCTTT. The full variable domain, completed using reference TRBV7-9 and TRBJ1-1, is DTGVSQNPRHKITKRGQNVTFRCDPISEHNRLYWYRQTLGQGPEFLTYFQNEAQLEKSRLLSDRFSAERPKGSFSTLEIQRTEQGDSAMYLCASSSHQGLNTEAFFGQGTRLTVV.

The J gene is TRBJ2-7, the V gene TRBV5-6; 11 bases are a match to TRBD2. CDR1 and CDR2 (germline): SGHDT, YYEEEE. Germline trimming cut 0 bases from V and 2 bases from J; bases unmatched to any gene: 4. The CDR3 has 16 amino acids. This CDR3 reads CASSLGGLAATYEQYF. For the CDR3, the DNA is TGTGCCAGCAGCTTGGGGGGACTAGCGGCGACCTACGAGCAGTACTTC.

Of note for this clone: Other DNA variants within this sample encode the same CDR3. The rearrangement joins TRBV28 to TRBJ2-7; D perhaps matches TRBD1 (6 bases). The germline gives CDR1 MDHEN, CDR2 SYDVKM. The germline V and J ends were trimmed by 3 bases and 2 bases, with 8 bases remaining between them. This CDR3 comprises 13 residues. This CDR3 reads CASSFSGAYEQYF. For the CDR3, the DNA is TGTGCCAGCAGTTTCTCAGGGGCCTACGAGCAGTACTTC.

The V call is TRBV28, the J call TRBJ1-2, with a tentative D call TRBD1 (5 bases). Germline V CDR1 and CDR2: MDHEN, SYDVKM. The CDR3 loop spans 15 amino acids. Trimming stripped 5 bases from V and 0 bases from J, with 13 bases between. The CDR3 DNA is TGTGCCAGCAGTGGGGCGAAGGAAGCTAACTATGGCTACACCTTC. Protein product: CASSGAKEANYGYTF.

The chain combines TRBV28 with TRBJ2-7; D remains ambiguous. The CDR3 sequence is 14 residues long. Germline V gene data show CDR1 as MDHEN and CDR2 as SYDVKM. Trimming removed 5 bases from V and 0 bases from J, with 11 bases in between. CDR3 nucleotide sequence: TGTGCCAGCAGTCGGCGGACGGACTCCTACGAGCAGTACTTC. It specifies CASSRRTDSYEQYF.

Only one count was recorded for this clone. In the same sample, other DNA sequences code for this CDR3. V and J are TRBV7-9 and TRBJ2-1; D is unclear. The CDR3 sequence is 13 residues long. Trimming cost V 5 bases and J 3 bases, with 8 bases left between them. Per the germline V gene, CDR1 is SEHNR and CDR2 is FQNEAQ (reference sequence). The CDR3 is CASSLKGYNEQFF. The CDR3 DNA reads TGTGCCAGCAGCCTGAAAGGCTACAATGAGCAGTTCTTC.